The rows below give T cell receptor beta chains drawn from one sample of a study of blood T cells in healthy people across ages. MiXCR, applied by TCRdb to the 5' RACE reads, yields one record per CDR3 protein. The data hold over a million distinct CDR3 sequences, with under 55% observed a single time. Sample: blood. The source of these receptors is a woman aged 55-69 years in good health. CDR3s include the opening cysteine and the closing phenylalanine or tryptophan. Fields, in order: clone size, J gene, V gene, D gene, CDR3 DNA, CDR3 protein. A D gene is named only where the DNA matches it firmly. Size values are once, few and many counts, or a class for expanded clones, and some rows have none.

clone_size: -
j_call: TRBJ1-5
v_call: TRBV6-6
d_call: -
cdr3_nt: TGTGCCAGCAGTCCCACATTGGTTCAGGCCCAGCATTTT
cdr3_aa: CASSPTLVQAQHF

clone_size: few
j_call: TRBJ2-3
v_call: TRBV16
d_call: -
cdr3_nt: TGTGCCAGCAGCCCTGGCTGGGGCGAACATGGGATGAATACGCAGTATTTT
cdr3_aa: CASSPGWGEHGMNTQYF

clone_size: -
j_call: TRBJ2-7
v_call: TRBV27
d_call: TRBD2
cdr3_nt: TGTGCCAGCAGTCCGACTCCTAGCGGGACCTACGAGCAGTACTTC
cdr3_aa: CASSPTPSGTYEQYF

clone_size: many
j_call: TRBJ2-5
v_call: TRBV12-3/TRBV12-4
d_call: TRBD2
cdr3_nt: TGTGCCAGCAGCCCTAGCGGGGAGACCCAGTACTTC
cdr3_aa: CASSPSGETQYF

clone_size: -
j_call: TRBJ2-7
v_call: TRBV6-5
d_call: -
cdr3_nt: TGTGCCAGCAGTTACCGGCAGGGTCGTCCCTACGAGCAGTACTTC
cdr3_aa: CASSYRQGRPYEQYF

clone_size: few
j_call: TRBJ2-1
v_call: TRBV12-3/TRBV12-4
d_call: -
cdr3_nt: TGTGCCAGCAGTCCCCGGAGACGGAATGAGCAGTTCTTC
cdr3_aa: CASSPRRRNEQFF

clone_size: -
j_call: TRBJ2-1
v_call: TRBV5-1
d_call: -
cdr3_nt: TGCGCCAGCAGCTTGGTCACCGCGGGTTACAATGAGCAGTTCTTC
cdr3_aa: CASSLVTAGYNEQFF

clone_size: few
j_call: TRBJ2-2
v_call: TRBV20-1
d_call: -
cdr3_nt: TGCAGTGCTACCACTTTCGGGCCCAACACCGGGGAGCTGTTTTTT
cdr3_aa: CSATTFGPNTGELFF

clone_size: -
j_call: TRBJ2-3
v_call: TRBV20-1
d_call: -
cdr3_nt: TGCAGTGCTATCAGCGCGGGCAGCACAGATACGCAGTATTTT
cdr3_aa: CSAISAGSTDTQYF

clone_size: -
j_call: TRBJ2-7
v_call: TRBV28
d_call: -
cdr3_nt: TGTGCCAGCAGTTTTGGGGTAGGCGACGAGCAGTACTTC
cdr3_aa: CASSFGVGDEQYF

clone_size: -
j_call: TRBJ2-1
v_call: TRBV30
d_call: TRBD2
cdr3_nt: TGTGCCTGGCTCGAGAGCGGGAGGTCCTACAATGAGCAGTTCTTC
cdr3_aa: CAWLESGRSYNEQFF

clone_size: -
j_call: TRBJ1-4
v_call: TRBV5-4
d_call: -
cdr3_nt: TGTGCCAGCAGCCCAAACGGAGGGTCAACTAATGAAAAACTGTTTTTT
cdr3_aa: CASSPNGGSTNEKLFF

clone_size: -
j_call: TRBJ1-2
v_call: TRBV7-9
d_call: -
cdr3_nt: TGTGCCGGCAGCGCGCTCGAGGGGTGGAATGGCTACACCTTC
cdr3_aa: CAGSALEGWNGYTF

clone_size: -
j_call: TRBJ2-1
v_call: TRBV20-1
d_call: -
cdr3_nt: TGCAGTGCAAAACAGGTGACTAAGGCCAATGAGCAGTTCTTC
cdr3_aa: CSAKQVTKANEQFF

clone_size: once
j_call: TRBJ1-3
v_call: TRBV2
d_call: TRBD1
cdr3_nt: TGTGCCAGCACTGATGAGGGACAGGCTGGAAACACCATATATTTT
cdr3_aa: CASTDEGQAGNTIYF

clone_size: -
j_call: TRBJ2-5
v_call: TRBV29-1
d_call: -
cdr3_nt: TGCAGCGTTGAAGGAGGGGAGACCCAGTACTTC
cdr3_aa: CSVEGGETQYF

clone_size: -
j_call: TRBJ2-1
v_call: TRBV25-1
d_call: -
cdr3_nt: TGTGCCAGCAGTGGAGGGCTGTACTACAATGAGCAGTTCTTC
cdr3_aa: CASSGGLYYNEQFF

clone_size: few
j_call: TRBJ2-7
v_call: TRBV20-1
d_call: -
cdr3_nt: TGCAGTGAGCCCGGCTCCTACGAGCAGTACTTC
cdr3_aa: CSEPGSYEQYF

clone_size: -
j_call: TRBJ2-7
v_call: TRBV25-1
d_call: TRBD2
cdr3_nt: TGTGCCAGCGTCGAAGGCGGGGACTACAATGAGCAGTACTTC
cdr3_aa: CASVEGGDYNEQYF

clone_size: -
j_call: TRBJ2-7
v_call: TRBV28
d_call: -
cdr3_nt: TGTGCCAGCCACGGAGGCAGCGCCTACGAGCAGTACTTC
cdr3_aa: CASHGGSAYEQYF

clone_size: -
j_call: TRBJ2-1
v_call: TRBV20-1
d_call: TRBD2
cdr3_nt: TGCAGTGCAGCGCCCTTAGCGGGAGATTGGCATGAGCAGTTCTTC
cdr3_aa: CSAAPLAGDWHEQFF

clone_size: few
j_call: TRBJ2-5
v_call: TRBV14
d_call: -
cdr3_nt: TGTGCCAGCAGCCAAGATCTTCGGAACGGGGAGACCCAGTACTTC
cdr3_aa: CASSQDLRNGETQYF

clone_size: few
j_call: TRBJ1-1
v_call: TRBV6-6
d_call: -
cdr3_nt: TGTGCCAGCAGTGGGCGGGTTGGCACTGAAGCTTTCTTT
cdr3_aa: CASSGRVGTEAFF

clone_size: few
j_call: TRBJ2-3
v_call: TRBV13
d_call: -
cdr3_nt: TGTGCCAGCAGCTCCTCAGGGAATACGCAGTATTTT
cdr3_aa: CASSSSGNTQYF

clone_size: -
j_call: TRBJ2-1
v_call: TRBV12-5
d_call: TRBD2
cdr3_nt: TGTGCTAGTGGTTTGGAGGGACTAGCGGGGACTGAGCAGTTCTTC
cdr3_aa: CASGLEGLAGTEQFF

clone_size: few
j_call: TRBJ2-7
v_call: TRBV6-5
d_call: -
cdr3_nt: TGTGCCAGCAGCAACCCGCCGTACGAGCAGTACTTC
cdr3_aa: CASSNPPYEQYF

clone_size: -
j_call: TRBJ1-6
v_call: TRBV20-1
d_call: -
cdr3_nt: TGCAGTGCTAGTCGCCCCTCTACCTCCTATAATTCACCCCTCCACTTT
cdr3_aa: CSASRPSTSYNSPLHF

clone_size: few
j_call: TRBJ2-7
v_call: TRBV28
d_call: -
cdr3_nt: TGTGCCATCACCGGGACACACCCTCCCCAGTACTTC
cdr3_aa: CAITGTHPPQYF

clone_size: -
j_call: TRBJ2-3
v_call: TRBV20-1
d_call: TRBD1
cdr3_nt: TGCAGTGCTAGGGATCTCCTAGGGACAGGGCTTTTAGCAGATACGCAGTATTTT
cdr3_aa: CSARDLLGTGLLADTQYF